This entry concerns a single T cell receptor (beta chain). Its target is unknown. Unmatched junction bases numbered 3, after V lost 2 bases and J lost 6 bases. Germline V gene sequence: CDR1 MNHEY, CDR2 SVGEGT. The CDR3 spans 13 residues. Arm-PCR of CDR3 regions and iRepertoire HTBI primers were used to build TCR beta libraries. TCRdb independently ran MiXCR on the multiplex PCR reads; one entry per CDR3 protein. The sample consists of about 430,000 distinct CDR3 sequences, roughly 23% of them appearing once. The entry originates in a study of regulatory T cells in long-lasting Graves disease. Study findings and constraints: Persistent patients shared more public clonotypes (2,741) than new patients (approximately 900). Peripheral blood alone, not thyroid tissue, underwent study. Persistent disease favored TRBV28, TRBJ1-2 and TRBJ2-5.

Time point noted: persistent/refractory GD, antithyroid drugs over 5 years with positive TRAb. PBMCs were the source of the RNA used for TCR sequencing. The chain carries TRBV6-2 or TRBV6-3 and TRBJ2-7; 8 nucleotides line up with TRBD1. The clonotype was recovered from a female donor with Graves disease. The starting material was peripheral blood mononuclear cells (PBMCs), obtained when the disease was refractory, from a patient treated with antithyroid drugs. This CDR3 reads CASSYGQGLEQYF. In DNA form, the CDR3 reads TGTGCCAGCAGTTACGGACAGGGTCTCGAGCAGTACTTC.